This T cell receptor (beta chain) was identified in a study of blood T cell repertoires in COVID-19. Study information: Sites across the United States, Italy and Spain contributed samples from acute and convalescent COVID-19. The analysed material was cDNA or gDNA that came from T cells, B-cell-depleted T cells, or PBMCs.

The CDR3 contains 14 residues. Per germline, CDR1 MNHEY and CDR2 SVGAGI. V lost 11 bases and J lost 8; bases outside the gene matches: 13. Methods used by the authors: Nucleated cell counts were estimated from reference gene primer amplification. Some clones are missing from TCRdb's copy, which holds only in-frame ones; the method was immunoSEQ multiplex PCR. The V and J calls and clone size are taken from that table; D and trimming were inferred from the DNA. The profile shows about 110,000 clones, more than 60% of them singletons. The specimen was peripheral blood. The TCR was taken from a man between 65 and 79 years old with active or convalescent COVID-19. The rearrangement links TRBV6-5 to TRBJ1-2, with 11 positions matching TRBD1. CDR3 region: CAGTTGQGAPGYTF. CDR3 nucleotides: TGTGCCGGCACCACAGGACAGGGGGCGCCGGGCTACACCTTC.